A single sample is the source of the 19 T cell receptor beta chains below, sequenced in a study of cytotoxic CD8 clonotypes in ibrutinib-treated CLL. The repertoire was sequenced with immunoSEQ multiplex PCR; TCRdb's copy has only in-frame clones and lacks some. The sample yields some 19,000 clones, over 70% seen once. Sample: PBMCs, taken before ibrutinib treatment. The receptor source for this set is a human donor with chronic lymphocytic leukemia.

The chain is built from TRBV4-3 and TRBJ2-4, with TRBD2 matching over 13 bases. Per germline, CDR1 LGHNA and CDR2 YSLEER. The CDR3 totals 22 residues. Losses at the gene ends were 0 bases for V and 0 bases for J; bases not matched to a gene: 14. In DNA, the CDR3 is TGCGCCAGCAGCCAAGACTTACTAGCGGGGGGGATACGCCAGCTAGCCAAAAACATTCAGTACTTC. It specifies CASSQDLLAGGIRQLAKNIQYF.

The chain carries TRBV7-2 and TRBJ1-3; 8 bases match TRBD1. Looked up from germline, CDR1 is SGHTA and CDR2 is FQGNSA. The CDR3 is 15 residues long. Unmatched junction bases numbered 6, after V lost 4 bases and J lost 4 bases. The CDR3 DNA reads TGTGCCAGCAGCTCCGACAGGGGCTGGGGAAACACCATATATTTT. Its protein is CASSSDRGWGNTIYF.

In DNA form, the CDR3 reads TGTGCCAGCAGTCGGGGGTTGAACGAGCAGTACTTC. Translating it yields CASSRGLNEQYF. The chain links TRBV7-2 to TRBJ2-7; perhaps TRBD2 as D (6 bases). Germline loops: CDR1 SGHTA, CDR2 FQGNSA. V was cut by 6 bases and J by 5 bases, with 11 bases left in between. The CDR3 length is 12 residues.

The V and J genes are TRBV7-2 and TRBJ1-5, with 7 bases that match TRBD1. The CDR3 runs to 16 residues. CDR1 SGHTA and CDR2 FQGNSA come from the germline V gene. V trimming: 1 base; J trimming: 2 bases; junction bases outside the gene matches: 5. This CDR3 is CASSLVAGGGNQPQHF. CDR3 nucleotides: TGTGCCAGCAGCTTAGTGGCAGGGGGTGGCAATCAGCCCCAGCATTTT.

This rearrangement joins TRBV6-6 to TRBJ1-5; unclear D gene. V lost 6 bases, J lost 4 bases, and 10 bases lay in between. Germline CDR1 MNHNY, CDR2 SVGAGI (reference sequence). The CDR3 has 13 residues. Here the CDR3 reads CASSPGTNQPQHF. The CDR3 nucleotides are TGTGCCAGCAGCCCGGGCACAAATCAGCCCCAGCATTTT.

This chain joins TRBV2 and TRBJ2-7; D gene ambiguous. The CDR3 length is 12 residues. Per the germline V gene, CDR1 is SNHLY and CDR2 is FYNNEI. V dropped 6 bases and J dropped 4 bases, with 10 bases sitting between them. The CDR3 loop is CASSSSIYEQYF. The CDR3 bases are TGTGCCAGCAGCTCGTCTATATACGAGCAGTACTTC.

The chain has TRBV19 and TRBJ2-5; D remains ambiguous. This CDR3 contains 14 residues. Germline-derived CDR1 and CDR2 are LNHDA and SQIVND (reference sequence). With 4 bases removed from V and 1 base from J, the gap between germline ends came to 10 bases. DNA for the CDR3: TGTGCCAGTAGTAGTGACTGGACCCAAGAGACCCAGTACTTC. Its protein is CASSSDWTQETQYF.

This clone was recorded a few times. This chain uses TRBV7-3 with TRBJ2-2; D is unresolved. Deletions cut 2 bases from V and 5 bases from J, with 9 bases between. Germline CDR1 SGHTA, CDR2 FQGTGA. CDR3 length: 14 residues. DNA for the CDR3: TGTGCCAGCAGCTTAGGCGGCAGGACCGGGGAGCTGTTTTTT. Translation: CASSLGGRTGELFF.

The chain links TRBV18 to TRBJ2-2; tentatively, D is TRBD1 or TRBD2 (5 bases each). CDR1 KGHSH and CDR2 LQKENI come from the germline V gene. CDR3 length equals 16 residues. The V gene lost 2 bases and the J gene lost 2 bases, with 12 bases spanning the gap. Here the CDR3 reads CASSPSGTGNTGELFF. CDR3 nucleotide sequence: TGTGCCAGCTCACCATCCGGGACGGGAAACACCGGGGAGCTGTTTTTT.

The chain employs TRBV28 and TRBJ2-5, with a possible D match to TRBD1 (6 bases). Germline values: CDR1 MDHEN, CDR2 SYDVKM. Trimming took off 1 base at V and 5 bases at J, with 11 bases between the two ends. This CDR3 has 14 residues. The CDR3 nucleotides are TGTGCCAGCAGTTTATACAGGGTTCCCGAGACCCAGTACTTC. Translated: CASSLYRVPETQYF.

The gene calls are TRBV6-6 and TRBJ2-3; D call uncertain. The germline CDR1 and CDR2 sequences are MNHNY and SVGAGI (reference sequence). Trimming cost V 5 bases and J 6 bases, with 12 bases left between them. The CDR3 extends over 13 amino acids. The CDR3 DNA reads as TGTGCCAGCAGTCAGCTAAGTCGGGATACGCAGTATTTT. Protein: CASSQLSRDTQYF.

This clone has a handful of counts. The chain is built from TRBV7-9 and TRBJ2-7; no clear D. Germline V gives CDR1 SEHNR, CDR2 FQNEAQ (reference sequence). The CDR3 has 13 residues. With 4 bases removed from V and 4 bases from J, the gap between germline ends came to 11 bases. The CDR3 loop is CASSSVNPYEQYF. CDR3 sequence (DNA): TGTGCCAGCAGCTCCGTAAACCCTTACGAGCAGTACTTC.

The chain employs TRBV11-2 and TRBJ1-5; tentative D call: TRBD1 (6 bases). The CDR3 runs 14 residues. Trimming stripped 4 bases from V and 5 bases from J, with 12 bases between. Per the germline V gene, CDR1 is SGHAT and CDR2 is FQNNGV. CDR3 region: CASSSQGIDQPQHF. In nucleotides, the CDR3 is TGTGCCAGCAGCTCCCAGGGGATAGATCAGCCCCAGCATTTT.

V and J are TRBV29-1 and TRBJ1-6; no clear D. The CDR3 sequence is 13 residues long. V was clipped by 5 bases and J by 0 bases, with 5 bases between them. Germline V gene data show CDR1 as SQVTM and CDR2 as ANQGSEA. The CDR3 nucleotides are TGCAGCGTTCCCCGCTCCTATAATTCACCCCTCCACTTT. It codes for CSVPRSYNSPLHF.

In DNA form, the CDR3 reads TGTGCCAGCAGCGTAACCCGCCTCCCCTACAATGAGCAGTTCTTC. It yields the protein CASSVTRLPYNEQFF. This chain uses TRBV9 with TRBJ2-1; D unclear. The CDR3 contains 15 residues. Per the germline V gene, CDR1 is SGDLS and CDR2 is YYNGEE. Deletions cut 1 base from V and 2 bases from J, with 10 bases between.

This clone occurred a few times. The junction departs from the called germline gene at one end, perhaps through a read error. The CDR3 sequence: CASSFKDREYF. The CDR3 nucleotides are TGTGCCAGCAGCTTTAAGGACAGGGAGTACTTT. The chain couples TRBV2 to TRBJ1-6, with 8 bases that match TRBD1. There are 11 residues in the CDR3. The germline CDR1 and CDR2 sequences are SNHLY and FYNNEI.

This clone was seen a handful of times. J is TRBJ1-2 and V is TRBV7-2; D is perhaps TRBD1 (6 bases). Germline loops: CDR1 SGHTA, CDR2 FQGNSA. This CDR3 contains 12 residues. Trimming took off 5 bases at V and 9 bases at J, with 13 bases between the two ends. CDR3 sequence (DNA): TGTGCCAGCAGCCAGCAGACAGGCCGCTACACCTTC. Protein sequence: CASSQQTGRYTF.

The chain combines TRBV4-2 with TRBJ1-3, with 8 bases fitting TRBD1. This CDR3 has 14 residues. The J segment lost 2 bases and the V segment lost 6 bases, leaving 3 bases of the junction unmatched. CDR1 LGHNA and CDR2 YNFKEQ come from the germline V gene. CDR3 sequence reads: CASRETGAGNTIYF. CDR3 coding DNA: TGTGCCAGCAGGGAGACAGGGGCTGGAAACACCATATATTTT.

The CDR3 coding sequence is TGTGCCAGCTCACCAGGGGACACTGAAGCTTTCTTT. Residues: CASSPGDTEAFF. The rearrangement joins TRBV18 to TRBJ1-1, with D unresolved. V lost 2 bases to trimming and J lost 3 bases, with 4 bases between them. Germline lookup yields CDR1 KGHSH and CDR2 LQKENI. CDR3 length equals 12 residues.